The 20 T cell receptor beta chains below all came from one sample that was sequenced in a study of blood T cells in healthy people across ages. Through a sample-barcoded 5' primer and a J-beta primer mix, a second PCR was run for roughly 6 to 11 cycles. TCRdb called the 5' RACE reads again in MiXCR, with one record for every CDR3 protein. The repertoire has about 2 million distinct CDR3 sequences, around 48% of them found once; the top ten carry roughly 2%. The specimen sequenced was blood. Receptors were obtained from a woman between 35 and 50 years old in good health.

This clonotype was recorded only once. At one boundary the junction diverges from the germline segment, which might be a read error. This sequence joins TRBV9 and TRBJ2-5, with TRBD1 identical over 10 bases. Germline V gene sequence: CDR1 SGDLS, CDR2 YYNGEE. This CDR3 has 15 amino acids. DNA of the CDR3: TGTGCCAGCAGCTTAGACCTGACAGGGGGCGGGACCCGGTACTTC. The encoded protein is CASSLDLTGGGTRYF.

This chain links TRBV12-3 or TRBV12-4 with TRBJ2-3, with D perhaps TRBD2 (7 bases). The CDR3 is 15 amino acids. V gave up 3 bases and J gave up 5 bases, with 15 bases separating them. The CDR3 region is CASSFVGGRLDTQYF. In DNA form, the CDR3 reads TGTGCCAGCAGTTTTGTGGGGGGGCGATTAGATACGCAGTATTTT.

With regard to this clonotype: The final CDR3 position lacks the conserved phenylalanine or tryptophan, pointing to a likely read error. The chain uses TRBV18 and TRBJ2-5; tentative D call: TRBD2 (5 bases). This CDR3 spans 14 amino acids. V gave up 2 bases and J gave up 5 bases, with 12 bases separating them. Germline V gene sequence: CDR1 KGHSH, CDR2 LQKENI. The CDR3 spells CASSPNYRGETQYL. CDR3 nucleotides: TGTGCCAGCTCACCAAACTACCGAGGGGAGACCCAGTACTTA.

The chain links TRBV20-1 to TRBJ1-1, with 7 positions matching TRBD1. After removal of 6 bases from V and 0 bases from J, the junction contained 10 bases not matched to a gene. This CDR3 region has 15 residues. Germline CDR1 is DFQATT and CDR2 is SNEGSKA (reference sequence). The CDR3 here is CSAPSPTGMNTEAFF. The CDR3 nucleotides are TGCAGTGCCCCTTCCCCGACAGGGATGAACACTGAAGCTTTCTTT.

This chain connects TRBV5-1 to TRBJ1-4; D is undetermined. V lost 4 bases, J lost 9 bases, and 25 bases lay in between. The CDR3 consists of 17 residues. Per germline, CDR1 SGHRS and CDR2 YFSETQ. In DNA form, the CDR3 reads TGCGCCAGCAGCCCTGACCCCTCCGGGCAATTGCGGCAAAAACTGTTTTTT. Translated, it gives CASSPDPSGQLRQKLFF.

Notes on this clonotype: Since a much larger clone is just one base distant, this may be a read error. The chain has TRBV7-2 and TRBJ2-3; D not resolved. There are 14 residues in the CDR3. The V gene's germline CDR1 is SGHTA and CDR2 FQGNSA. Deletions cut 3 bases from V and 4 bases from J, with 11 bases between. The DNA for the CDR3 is TGTGCCAGCAGCTTCGGACCCGGCCCAGATACGCAGTATTTT. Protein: CASSFGPGPDTQYF. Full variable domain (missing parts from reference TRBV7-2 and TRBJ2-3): GAGVSQSPSNKVTEKGKDVELRCDPISGHTALYWYRQSLGQGLEFLIYFQGNSAPDKSGLPSDRFSAERTGGSVSTLTIQRTQQEDSAVYLCASSFGPGPDTQYFGPGTRLTVL.

Written as DNA, the CDR3 is TGCGCCAGCAGCCAAGAAACTAGTTCACGAGAGCAGTTCTTC. It encodes CASSQETSSREQFF. The chain recombines TRBV4-3 with TRBJ2-1; a weak D match, TRBD2 (5 bases). This CDR3 comprises 14 residues. The germline V and J ends were trimmed by 0 bases and 10 bases, with 13 bases remaining between them. Germline V gene sequence: CDR1 LGHNA, CDR2 YSLEER.

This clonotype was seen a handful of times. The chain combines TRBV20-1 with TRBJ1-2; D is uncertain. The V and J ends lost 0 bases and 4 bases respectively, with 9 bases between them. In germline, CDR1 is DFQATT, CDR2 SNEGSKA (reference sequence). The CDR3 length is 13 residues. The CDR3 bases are TGCAGTGCTAGAGACGACGGCCCCTATGGCTACACCTTC. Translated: CSARDDGPYGYTF.

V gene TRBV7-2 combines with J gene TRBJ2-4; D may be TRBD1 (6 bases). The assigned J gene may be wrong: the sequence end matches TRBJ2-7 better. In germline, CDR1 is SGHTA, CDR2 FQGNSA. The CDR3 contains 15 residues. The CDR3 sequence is CASSRVVQGKGEQYF. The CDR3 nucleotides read TGTGCCAGCAGCCGTGTCGTACAGGGTAAAGGCGAGCAGTACTTC.

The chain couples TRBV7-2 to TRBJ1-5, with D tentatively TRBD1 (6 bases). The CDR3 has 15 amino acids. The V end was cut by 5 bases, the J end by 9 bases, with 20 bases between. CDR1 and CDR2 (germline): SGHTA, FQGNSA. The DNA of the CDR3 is TGTGCCAGCAGCACGACAGGCCGGACGGACTGGCCCCAGCATTTT. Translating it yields CASSTTGRTDWPQHF.

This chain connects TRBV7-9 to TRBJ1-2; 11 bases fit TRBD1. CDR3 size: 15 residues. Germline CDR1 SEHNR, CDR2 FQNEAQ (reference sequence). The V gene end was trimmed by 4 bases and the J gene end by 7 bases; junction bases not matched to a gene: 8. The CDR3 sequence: CASSYSDRGRGGYTF. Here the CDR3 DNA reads TGTGCCAGCAGCTACTCGGACAGGGGGCGAGGTGGCTACACCTTC.

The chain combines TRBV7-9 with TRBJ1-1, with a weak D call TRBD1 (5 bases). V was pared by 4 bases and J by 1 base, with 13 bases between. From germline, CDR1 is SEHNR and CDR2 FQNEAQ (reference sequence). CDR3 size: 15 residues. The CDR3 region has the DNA TGTGCCAGCAGCTCGCCCCAGGGATGGAACACTGAAGCTTTCTTT. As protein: CASSSPQGWNTEAFF.

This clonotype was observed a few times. CDR3 coding DNA: TGCAGCGTTGAAGGATTTGGGACAGGACGTTACGAGCAGTACTTC. The encoded protein is CSVEGFGTGRYEQYF. The chain employs TRBV29-1 and TRBJ2-7, with TRBD1 matching 8 bases. The J segment lost 4 bases and the V segment lost 1 base, leaving 9 bases of the junction unmatched. Germline V gene data show CDR1 as SQVTM and CDR2 as ANQGSEA. The length of the CDR3 is 15 residues.

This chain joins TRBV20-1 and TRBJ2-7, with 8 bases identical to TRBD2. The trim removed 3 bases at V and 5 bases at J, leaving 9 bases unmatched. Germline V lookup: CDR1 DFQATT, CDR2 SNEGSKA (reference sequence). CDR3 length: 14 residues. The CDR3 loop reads CSASLAGGIHEQYF. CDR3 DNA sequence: TGCAGTGCTAGTCTTGCGGGGGGCATCCACGAGCAGTACTTC.

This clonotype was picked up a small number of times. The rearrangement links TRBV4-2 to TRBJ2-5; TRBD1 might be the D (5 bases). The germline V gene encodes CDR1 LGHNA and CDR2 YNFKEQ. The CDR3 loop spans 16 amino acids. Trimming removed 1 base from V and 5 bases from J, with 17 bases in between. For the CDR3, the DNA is TGTGCCAGCAGCCAAGGGTTGGCCAGGGTGGGGGAGACCCAGTACTTC. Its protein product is CASSQGLARVGETQYF.

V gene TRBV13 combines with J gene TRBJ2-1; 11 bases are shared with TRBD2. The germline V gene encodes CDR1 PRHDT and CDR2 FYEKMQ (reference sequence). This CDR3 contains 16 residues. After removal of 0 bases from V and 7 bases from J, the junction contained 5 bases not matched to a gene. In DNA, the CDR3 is TGTGCCAGCAGCTTAGGGACTAGCGGGGTTTGGAATGAGCAGTTCTTC. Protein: CASSLGTSGVWNEQFF.

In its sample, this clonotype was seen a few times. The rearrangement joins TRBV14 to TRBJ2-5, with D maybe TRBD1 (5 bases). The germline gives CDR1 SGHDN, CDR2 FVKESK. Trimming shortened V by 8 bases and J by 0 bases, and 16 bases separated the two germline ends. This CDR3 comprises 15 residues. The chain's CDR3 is CASAPRTWYQETQYF. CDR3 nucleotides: TGTGCCAGCGCCCCCCGGACATGGTACCAAGAGACCCAGTACTTC.

CDR3 sequence: CASSQGLAGAQKYF. For the CDR3, the DNA is TGCGCCAGCAGCCAAGGACTAGCGGGGGCCCAAAAGTACTTC. The chain uses TRBV10-1 and TRBJ2-7; TRBD2 aligns across 13 bases. J lost 11 bases, V lost 6 bases, and 10 bases had no gene match. The CDR3 totals 14 residues. Germline V gene sequence: CDR1 WNHNN, CDR2 SYGVQD (reference sequence).

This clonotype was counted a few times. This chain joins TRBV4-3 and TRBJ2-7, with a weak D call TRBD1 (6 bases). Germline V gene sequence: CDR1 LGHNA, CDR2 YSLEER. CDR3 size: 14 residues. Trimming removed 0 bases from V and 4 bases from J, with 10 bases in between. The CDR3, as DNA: TGCGCCAGCAGCCAAGACGAACAGGGATACGAGCAGTACTTC. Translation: CASSQDEQGYEQYF.

The CDR3 DNA follows: TGTGCCAGCAGTTTAGGCCACGGGAACTATGGCTACACCTTC. It yields the protein CASSLGHGNYGYTF. The rearrangement uses TRBV12-3 or TRBV12-4 and TRBJ1-2, with unresolved D. V was clipped by 1 base and J by 2 bases, with 8 bases between them. The CDR3 loop spans 14 amino acids.